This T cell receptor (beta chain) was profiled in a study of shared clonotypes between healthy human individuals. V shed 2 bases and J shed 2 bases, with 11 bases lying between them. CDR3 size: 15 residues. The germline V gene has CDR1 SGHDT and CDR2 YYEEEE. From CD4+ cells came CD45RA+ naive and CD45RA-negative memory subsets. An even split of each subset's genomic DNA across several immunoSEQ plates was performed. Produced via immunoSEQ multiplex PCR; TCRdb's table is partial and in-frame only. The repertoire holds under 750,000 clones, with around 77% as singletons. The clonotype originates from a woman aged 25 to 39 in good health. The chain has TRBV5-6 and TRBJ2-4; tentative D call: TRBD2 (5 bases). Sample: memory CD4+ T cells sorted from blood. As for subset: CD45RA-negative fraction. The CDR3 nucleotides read TGTGCCAGCAGCTTCGGTAGCGCGCCCAAAAACATTCAGTACTTC. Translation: CASSFGSAPKNIQYF.